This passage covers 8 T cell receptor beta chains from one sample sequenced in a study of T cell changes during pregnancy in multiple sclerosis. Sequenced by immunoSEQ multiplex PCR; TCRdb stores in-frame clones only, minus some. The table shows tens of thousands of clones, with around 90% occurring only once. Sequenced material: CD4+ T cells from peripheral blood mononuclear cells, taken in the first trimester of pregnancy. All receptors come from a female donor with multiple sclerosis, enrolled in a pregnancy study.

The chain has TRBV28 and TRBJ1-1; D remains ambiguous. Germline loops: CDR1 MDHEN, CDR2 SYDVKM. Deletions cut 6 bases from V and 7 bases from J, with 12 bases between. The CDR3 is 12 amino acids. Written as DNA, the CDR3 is TGTGCCAGCAGCCTCCCTGGCGGTGAAGCTTTCTTT. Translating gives CASSLPGGEAFF. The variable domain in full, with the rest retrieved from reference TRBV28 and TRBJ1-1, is DVKVTQSSRYLVKRTGEKVFLECVQDMDHENMFWYRQDPGLGLRLIYFSYDVKMKEKGDIPEGYSVSREKKERFSLILESASTNQTSMYLCASSLPGGEAFFGQGTRLTVV.

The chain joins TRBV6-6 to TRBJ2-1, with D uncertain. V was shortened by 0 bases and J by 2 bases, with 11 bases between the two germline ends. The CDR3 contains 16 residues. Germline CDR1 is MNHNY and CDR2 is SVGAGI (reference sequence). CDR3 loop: CASSYSANMAYNEQFF. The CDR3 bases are TGTGCCAGCAGTTACTCGGCAAACATGGCCTACAATGAGCAGTTCTTC.

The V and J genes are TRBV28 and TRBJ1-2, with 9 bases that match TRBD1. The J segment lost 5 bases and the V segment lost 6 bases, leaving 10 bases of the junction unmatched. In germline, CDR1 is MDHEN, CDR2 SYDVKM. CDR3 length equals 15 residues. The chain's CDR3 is CASSTGTGSLYGYTF. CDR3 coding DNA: TGTGCCAGCAGCACCGGGACAGGGAGCTTGTATGGCTACACCTTC.

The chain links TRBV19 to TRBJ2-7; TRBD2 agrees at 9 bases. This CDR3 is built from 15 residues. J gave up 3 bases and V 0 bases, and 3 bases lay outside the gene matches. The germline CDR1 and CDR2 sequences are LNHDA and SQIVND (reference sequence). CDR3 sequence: CASSIDQAGGYEQYF. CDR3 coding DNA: TGTGCCAGTAGTATAGATCAAGCGGGGGGCTACGAGCAGTACTTC.

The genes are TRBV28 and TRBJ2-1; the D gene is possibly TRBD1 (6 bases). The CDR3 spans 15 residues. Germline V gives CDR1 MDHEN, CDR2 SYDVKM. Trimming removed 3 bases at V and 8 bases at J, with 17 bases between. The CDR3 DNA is TGTGCCAGCAGTTTGCTTGACAGGATTAGGGATGAGCAGTTCTTC. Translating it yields CASSLLDRIRDEQFF.

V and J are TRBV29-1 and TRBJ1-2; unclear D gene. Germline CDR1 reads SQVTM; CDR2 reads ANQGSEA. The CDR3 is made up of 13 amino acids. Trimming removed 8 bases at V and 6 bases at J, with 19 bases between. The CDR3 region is CSIRRAGSDGYTF. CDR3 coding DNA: TGCAGCATCCGGAGAGCTGGGTCCGATGGCTACACCTTC.

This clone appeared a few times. CDR3 nucleotide sequence: TGTGCCAGCAGCGTCGGGACAGGGCAGCCCCAGCATTTT. Protein product: CASSVGTGQPQHF. The chain employs TRBV7-7 and TRBJ1-5, with 9 bases identical to TRBD1. Germline lookup yields CDR1 SSHAT and CDR2 FNYEAQ (reference sequence). The CDR3 sequence is 13 residues long. Germline trimming cut 5 bases from V and 7 bases from J; bases unmatched to any gene: 3.

DNA of the CDR3: TGTGCCAGCAGTCCCGGGACTAGATACAATGAGCAGTTCTTC. This gives the protein CASSPGTRYNEQFF. The rearrangement joins TRBV6-5 to TRBJ2-1; 8 nucleotides line up with TRBD2. The germline V gene has CDR1 MNHEY and CDR2 SVGAGI. This CDR3 has 14 amino acids. The trim removed 5 bases at V and 4 bases at J, leaving 4 bases unmatched.